This T cell receptor (beta chain) was found in a study of blood T cell repertoires in COVID-19. Method: immunoSEQ multiplex PCR; TCRdb's copy keeps in-frame clones and lacks some. The sample includes approximately 440,000 clones, around 90% seen only once; the top ten take 0.6%. The sample comprised PBMCs or T cells enriched from blood (not recorded which). The sequence was collected from a man aged 18-30 years who had recovered from COVID-19.

CDR3 sequence: CASSADPEAVGAFF. CDR3 DNA sequence: TGTGCCAGCAGCGCAGACCCCGAGGCAGTGGGAGCTTTCTTT. This chain uses TRBV9 with TRBJ1-1; no firm D call. Trimming pared 3 bases from V and 10 bases from J, leaving 19 bases between. Germline CDR1 SGDLS, CDR2 YYNGEE. The CDR3 consists of 14 residues.